This paragraph reports one TCR beta chain. The table came from immunoSEQ multiplex PCR; TCRdb's copy has only in-frame clones and leaves some out. Here the sample spans under 130,000 clones, 88% being singletons. This specimen belongs to a study of T cell responses to AZD1222 COVID-19 vaccine. The specimen comprised peripheral blood, sampled on day 0 of AZD1222 vaccination. This receptor was obtained from an adult in good health.

The CDR3 DNA follows: TGCGCCAGCAGCCAAGAAGACAGCCTTCTCTATGGCTACACCTTC. This sequence encodes CASSQEDSLLYGYTF. The V and J genes are TRBV4-1 and TRBJ1-2; possibly TRBD1 for D (5 bases). The V gene lost 0 bases and the J gene lost 4 bases, with 12 bases spanning the gap. The CDR3 extends over 15 amino acids. The germline CDR1 and CDR2 sequences are MGHRA and YSYEKL.